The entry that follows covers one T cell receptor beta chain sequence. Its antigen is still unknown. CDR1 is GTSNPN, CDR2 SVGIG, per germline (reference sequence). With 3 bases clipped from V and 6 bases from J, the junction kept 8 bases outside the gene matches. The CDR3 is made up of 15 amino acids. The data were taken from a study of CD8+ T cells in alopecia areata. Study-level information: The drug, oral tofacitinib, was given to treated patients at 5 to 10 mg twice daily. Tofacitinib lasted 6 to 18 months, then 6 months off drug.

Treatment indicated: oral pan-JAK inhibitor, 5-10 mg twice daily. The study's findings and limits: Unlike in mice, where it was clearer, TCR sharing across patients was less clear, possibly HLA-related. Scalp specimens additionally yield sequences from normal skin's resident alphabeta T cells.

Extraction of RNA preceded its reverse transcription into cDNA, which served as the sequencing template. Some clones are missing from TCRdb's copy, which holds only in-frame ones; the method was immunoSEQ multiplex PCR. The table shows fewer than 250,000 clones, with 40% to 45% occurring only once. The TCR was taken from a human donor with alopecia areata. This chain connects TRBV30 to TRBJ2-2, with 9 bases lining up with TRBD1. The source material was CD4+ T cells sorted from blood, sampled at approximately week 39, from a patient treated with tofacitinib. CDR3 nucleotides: TGTGCCTGGAGGGAACAGGGGGCCCCTTCCGGGGAGCTGTTTTTT. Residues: CAWREQGAPSGELFF.